This TCR beta chain was obtained from a study of CD8+CD57+ T cells in acquired aplastic anemia. Study overall: Quantities of DNA derived from sorted CD4+ and CD8+ cells averaged around 3 ug.

Patients chosen for sequencing had CD8+CD57+ cells that had expanded, as shown by flow cytometry. No therapy had been given to the patients at the time of blood sampling. According to the study, genomic DNA was the template for TCR beta VDJ and CDR3 profiling. TCRdb re-called the reads through MiXCR, storing one row per CDR3 protein. This sample has 260,000 or so distinct CDR3 sequences; around half occur once, and the top ten carry 7.8%. The clonotype originates from a human donor with aplastic anemia. Sample: sorted CD4+, CD8+, or CD8+CD57+ T cells (not recorded which) from PBMCs.

The CDR3 DNA reads as TGCAGTGCTCACCGCCCCAGGGATGAGAATAATGAGCAGTTCTTC. Its translation: CSAHRPRDENNEQFF. V usage is TRBV20-1 and J usage is TRBJ2-1; D perhaps matches TRBD1 (5 bases). Trimming cost V 5 bases and J 7 bases, with 21 bases left between them. Germline V lookup: CDR1 DFQATT, CDR2 SNEGSKA (reference sequence). This CDR3 has 15 residues.